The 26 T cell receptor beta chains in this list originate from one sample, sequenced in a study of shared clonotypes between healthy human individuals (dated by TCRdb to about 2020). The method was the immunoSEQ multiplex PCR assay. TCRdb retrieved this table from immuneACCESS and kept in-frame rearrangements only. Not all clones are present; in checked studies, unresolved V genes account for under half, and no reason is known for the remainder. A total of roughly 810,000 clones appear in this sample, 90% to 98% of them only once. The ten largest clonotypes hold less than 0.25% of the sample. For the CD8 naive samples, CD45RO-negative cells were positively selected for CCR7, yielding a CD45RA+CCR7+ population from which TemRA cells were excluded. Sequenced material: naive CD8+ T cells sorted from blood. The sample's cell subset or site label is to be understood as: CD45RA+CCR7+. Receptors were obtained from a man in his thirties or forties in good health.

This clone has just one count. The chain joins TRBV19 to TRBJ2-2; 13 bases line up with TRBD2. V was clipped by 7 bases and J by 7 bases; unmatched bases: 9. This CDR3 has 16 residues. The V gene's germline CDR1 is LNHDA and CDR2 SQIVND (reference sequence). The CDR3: CASTKSGTSGNGELFF. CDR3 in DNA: TGTGCCAGTACCAAATCCGGGACTAGCGGGAACGGGGAGCTGTTTTTT.

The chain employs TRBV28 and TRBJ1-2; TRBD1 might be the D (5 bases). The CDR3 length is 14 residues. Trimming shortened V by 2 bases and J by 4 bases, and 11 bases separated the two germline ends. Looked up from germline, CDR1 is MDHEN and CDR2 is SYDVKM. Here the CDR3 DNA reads TGTGCCAGCAGTTTACCTGGGACCAGCTATGGCTACACCTTC. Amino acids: CASSLPGTSYGYTF.

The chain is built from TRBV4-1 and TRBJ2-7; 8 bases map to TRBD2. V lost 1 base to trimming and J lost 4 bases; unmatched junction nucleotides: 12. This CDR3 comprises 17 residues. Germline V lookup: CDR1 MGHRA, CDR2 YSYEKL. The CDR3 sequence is CASSQGTGSGRMYEQYF. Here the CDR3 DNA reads TGCGCCAGCAGCCAAGGGACCGGGAGCGGGAGAATGTACGAGCAGTACTTC.

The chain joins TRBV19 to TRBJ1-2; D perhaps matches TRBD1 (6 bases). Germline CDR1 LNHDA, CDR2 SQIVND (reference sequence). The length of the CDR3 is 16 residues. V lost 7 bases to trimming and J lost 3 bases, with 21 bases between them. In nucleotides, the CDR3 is TGTGCCAGTACCCAATCGGCGGGGGGCTGGCACTATGGCTACACCTTC. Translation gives CASTQSAGGWHYGYTF.

CDR3 sequence reads: CASSLGTGVDEQYF. The DNA for the CDR3 is TGTGCCAGCAGCTTGGGGACAGGGGTCGACGAGCAGTACTTC. The chain recombines TRBV5-5 with TRBJ2-7; 9 bases match TRBD1. Looked up from germline, CDR1 is SGHKS and CDR2 is YYEKEE (reference sequence). J gave up 5 bases and V 0 bases, and 3 bases lay outside the gene matches. The CDR3 is made up of 14 amino acids.

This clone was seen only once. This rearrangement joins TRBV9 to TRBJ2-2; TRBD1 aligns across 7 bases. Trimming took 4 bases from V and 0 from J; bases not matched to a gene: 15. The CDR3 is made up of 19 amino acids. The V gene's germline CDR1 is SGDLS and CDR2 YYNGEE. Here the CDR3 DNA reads TGTGCCAGCAGCTACCCGCGTGGACAGGCGGGCGCGAACACCGGGGAGCTGTTTTTT. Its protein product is CASSYPRGQAGANTGELFF.

The CDR3 loop is CASRDSDRINEKLFF. In DNA, the CDR3 is TGTGCCAGCAGGGATTCGGACAGGATTAATGAAAAACTGTTTTTT. The genes are TRBV28 and TRBJ1-4; 7 bases agree with TRBD1. The CDR3 runs 15 residues. Germline CDR1 is MDHEN and CDR2 is SYDVKM. Losses at the gene ends were 6 bases for V and 4 bases for J; bases not matched to a gene: 8.

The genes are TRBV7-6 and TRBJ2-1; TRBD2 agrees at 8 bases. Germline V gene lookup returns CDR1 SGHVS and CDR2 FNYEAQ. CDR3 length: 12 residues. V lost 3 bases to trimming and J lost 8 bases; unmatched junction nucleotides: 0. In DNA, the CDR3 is TGTGCCAGCAGCTTGACTAGCGATGAGCAGTTCTTC. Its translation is CASSLTSDEQFF.

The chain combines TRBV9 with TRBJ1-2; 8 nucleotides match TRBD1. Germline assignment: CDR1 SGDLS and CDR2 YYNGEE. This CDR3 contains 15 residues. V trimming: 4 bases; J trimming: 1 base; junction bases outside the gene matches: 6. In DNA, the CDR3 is TGTGCCAGCAGCCCCGGGACAGGTGGTAACTATGGCTACACCTTC. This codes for CASSPGTGGNYGYTF.

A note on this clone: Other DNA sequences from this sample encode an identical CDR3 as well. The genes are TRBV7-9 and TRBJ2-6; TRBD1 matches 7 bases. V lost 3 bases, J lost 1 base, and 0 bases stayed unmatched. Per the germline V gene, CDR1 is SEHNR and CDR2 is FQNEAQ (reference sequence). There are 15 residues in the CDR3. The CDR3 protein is CASSLGQSGANVLTF. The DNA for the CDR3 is TGTGCCAGCAGCTTGGGACAGTCTGGGGCCAACGTCCTGACTTTC.

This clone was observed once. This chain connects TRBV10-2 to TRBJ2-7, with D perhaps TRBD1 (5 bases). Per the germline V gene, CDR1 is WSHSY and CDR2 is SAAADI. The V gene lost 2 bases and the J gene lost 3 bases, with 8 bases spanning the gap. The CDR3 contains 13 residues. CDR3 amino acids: CASSEGRVYEQYF. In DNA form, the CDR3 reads TGCGCCAGCAGTGAGGGCAGGGTCTACGAGCAGTACTTC.

CDR3 nucleotides: TGTGCCAGCCGACTAGCGTCAAGCTCCTACGAGCAGTACTTC. This translates into CASRLASSSYEQYF. The chain combines TRBV4-2 with TRBJ2-7; 8 bases align to TRBD2. Germline lookup yields CDR1 LGHNA and CDR2 YNFKEQ. The CDR3 length is 14 residues. V was clipped by 8 bases and J by 0 bases; unmatched bases: 6.

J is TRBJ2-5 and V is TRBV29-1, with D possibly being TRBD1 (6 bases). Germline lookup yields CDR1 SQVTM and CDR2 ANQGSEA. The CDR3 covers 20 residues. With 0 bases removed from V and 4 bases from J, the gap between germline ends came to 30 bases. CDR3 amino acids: CSVEDVGRVKNREIPETQYF. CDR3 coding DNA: TGCAGCGTTGAAGATGTCGGGCGGGTGAAAAACAGGGAGATTCCAGAGACCCAGTACTTC.

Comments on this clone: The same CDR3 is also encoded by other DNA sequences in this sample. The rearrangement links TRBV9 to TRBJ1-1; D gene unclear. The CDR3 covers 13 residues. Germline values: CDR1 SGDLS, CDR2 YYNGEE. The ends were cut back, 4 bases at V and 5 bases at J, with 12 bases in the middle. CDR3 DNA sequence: TGTGCCAGCAGCCTCGGAGGGCTGACTGAAGCTTTCTTT. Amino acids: CASSLGGLTEAFF. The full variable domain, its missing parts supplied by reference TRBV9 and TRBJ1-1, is DSGVTQTPKHLITATGQRVTLRCSPRSGDLSVYWYQQSLDQGLQFLIQYYNGEERAKGNILERFSAQQFPDLHSELNLSSLELGDSALYFCASSLGGLTEAFFGQGTRLTVV.

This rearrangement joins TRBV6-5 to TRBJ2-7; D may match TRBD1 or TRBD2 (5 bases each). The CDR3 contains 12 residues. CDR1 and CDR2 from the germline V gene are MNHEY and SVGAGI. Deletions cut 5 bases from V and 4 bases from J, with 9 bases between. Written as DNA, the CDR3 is TGTGCCAGCAGTCCTTGGGGGTACGAGCAGTACTTC. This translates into CASSPWGYEQYF.

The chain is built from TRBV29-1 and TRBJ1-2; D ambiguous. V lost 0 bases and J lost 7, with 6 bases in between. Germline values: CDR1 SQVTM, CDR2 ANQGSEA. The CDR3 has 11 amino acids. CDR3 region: CSVEERTGYTF. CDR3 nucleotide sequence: TGCAGCGTTGAAGAACGCACTGGCTACACCTTC.

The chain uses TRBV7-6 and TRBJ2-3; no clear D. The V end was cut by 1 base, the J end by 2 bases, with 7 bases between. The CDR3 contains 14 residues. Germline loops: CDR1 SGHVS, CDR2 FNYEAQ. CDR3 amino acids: CASSLEVYTDTQYF. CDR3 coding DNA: TGTGCCAGCAGCTTAGAGGTTTACACAGATACGCAGTATTTT.

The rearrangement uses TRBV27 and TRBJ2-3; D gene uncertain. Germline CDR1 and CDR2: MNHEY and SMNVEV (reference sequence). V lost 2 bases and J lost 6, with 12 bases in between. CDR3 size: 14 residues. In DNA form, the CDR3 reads TGTGCCAGCAGTTTAATACTAACCATGGATACGCAGTATTTT. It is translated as CASSLILTMDTQYF.

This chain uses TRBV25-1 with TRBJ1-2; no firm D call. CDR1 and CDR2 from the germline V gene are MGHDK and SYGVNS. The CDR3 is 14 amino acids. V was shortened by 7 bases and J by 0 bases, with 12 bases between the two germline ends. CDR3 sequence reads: CASIGRETNYGYTF. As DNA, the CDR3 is TGTGCCAGCATAGGGAGAGAGACTAACTATGGCTACACCTTC.

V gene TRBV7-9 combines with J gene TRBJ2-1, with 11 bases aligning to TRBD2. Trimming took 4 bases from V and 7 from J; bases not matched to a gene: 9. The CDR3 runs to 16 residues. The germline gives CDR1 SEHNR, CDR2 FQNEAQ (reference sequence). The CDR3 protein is CASSSPGTSGRNEQFF. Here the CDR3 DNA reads TGTGCCAGCAGCTCGCCAGGGACTAGCGGTAGGAATGAGCAGTTCTTC.

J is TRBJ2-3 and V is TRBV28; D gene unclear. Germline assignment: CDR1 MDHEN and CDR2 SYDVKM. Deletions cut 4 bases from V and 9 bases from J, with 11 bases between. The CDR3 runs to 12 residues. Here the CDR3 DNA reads TGTGCCAGCAGTTCGGACGGTGGGACGCAGTATTTT. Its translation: CASSSDGGTQYF.

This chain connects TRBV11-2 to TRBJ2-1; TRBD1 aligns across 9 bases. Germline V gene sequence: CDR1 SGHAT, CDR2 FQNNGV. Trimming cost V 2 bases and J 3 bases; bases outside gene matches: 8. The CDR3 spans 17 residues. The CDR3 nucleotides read TGTGCCAGCAGCTTACTCGTCGGACAGGGGAACTACAATGAGCAGTTCTTC. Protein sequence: CASSLLVGQGNYNEQFF.

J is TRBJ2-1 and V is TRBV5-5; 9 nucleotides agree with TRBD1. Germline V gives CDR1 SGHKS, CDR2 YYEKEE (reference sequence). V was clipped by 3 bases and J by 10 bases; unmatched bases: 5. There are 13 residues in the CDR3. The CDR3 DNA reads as TGTGCCAGCAGCTACGGGACAGGGCTAGAGCAGTTCTTC. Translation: CASSYGTGLEQFF.

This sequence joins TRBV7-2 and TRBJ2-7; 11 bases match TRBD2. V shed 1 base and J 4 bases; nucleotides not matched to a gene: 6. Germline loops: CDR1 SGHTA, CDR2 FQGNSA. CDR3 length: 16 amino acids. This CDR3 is CASSLDLASGGYEQYF. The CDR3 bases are TGTGCCAGCAGCTTAGATTTGGCTAGCGGGGGGTACGAGCAGTACTTC.

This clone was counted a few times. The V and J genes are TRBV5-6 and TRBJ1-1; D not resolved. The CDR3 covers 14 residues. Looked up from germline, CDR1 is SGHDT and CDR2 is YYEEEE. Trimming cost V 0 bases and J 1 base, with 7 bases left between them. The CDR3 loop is CASSLERRNTEAFF. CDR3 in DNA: TGTGCCAGCAGCTTGGAACGGAGGAACACTGAAGCTTTCTTT.

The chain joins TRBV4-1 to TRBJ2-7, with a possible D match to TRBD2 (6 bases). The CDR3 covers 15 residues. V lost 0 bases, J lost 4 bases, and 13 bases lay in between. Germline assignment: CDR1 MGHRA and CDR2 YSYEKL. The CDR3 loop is CASSQDPAGPYEQYF. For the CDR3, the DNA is TGCGCCAGCAGCCAAGATCCGGCGGGGCCATACGAGCAGTACTTC.